A selection of T cell receptor beta chains follows, all from one sample in a study of CXCR3 chemokines and chemotherapy response in bladder cancer. TCRdb re-called the PCR reads with MiXCR, one entry per CDR3 protein. The sample holds 950 to 1,500 distinct CDR3 sequences, about 20% seen once. The sample was gathered from a patient whose treatment included neoadjuvant chemotherapy. Receptors were obtained from a human donor with bladder cancer that did not respond to neoadjuvant chemotherapy. The CDR3 runs from the conserved cysteine through the conserved F or W. D genes are given only for firm matches. Clone size is stated in some rows and not others, as once, few, many or a class when expanded.

J gene	clone size	V gene	D gene	CDR3 protein	CDR3 DNA
TRBJ1-6	medium-sized	TRBV4-1	NA	CASSLPRRTSNSPLHF	TGCGCCAGCAGCTTACCCCGGAGGACATCAAACTCACCCCTCCACTTT
TRBJ1-1	medium-sized	TRBV12-5	TRBD1	CASGLGDRWAFF	TGTGCTAGTGGTTTGGGGGACAGGTGGGCTTTCTTT
TRBJ1-4	medium-sized	TRBV18	NA	CASSLGHSDEKLFF	TGTGCCAGCTCGCTTGGTCATAGCGATGAAAAACTGTTTTTT
TRBJ1-3	many	TRBV30	NA	CAWKASGNTIYF	TGTGCCTGGAAAGCTTCTGGAAACACCATATATTTT
TRBJ2-7	NA	TRBV6-1	NA	CASSEVAGASYEQYF	TGTGCCAGCAGTGAAGTGGCGGGGGCCTCCTACGAGCAGTACTTC
TRBJ1-5	large	TRBV19	NA	CASRGLLGSNQPQHF	TGTGCCAGTAGGGGTCTCCTAGGGAGCAATCAGCCCCAGCATTTT
TRBJ2-6	medium-sized	TRBV19	TRBD1	CASSITGGRGRTGANVLTF	TGTGCCAGTAGTATCACAGGGGGCAGGGGGCGAACCGGGGCCAACGTCCTGACTTTC
TRBJ1-5	NA	TRBV6-2/TRBV6-3	TRBD1	CASNRDSNQPHF	TGTGCCAGCAATCGGGACAGCAATCAGCCCCATTTT
TRBJ2-1	NA	TRBV20-1	NA	CSAFHSPQEQFF	TGCAGTGCCTTTCATTCTCCTCAGGAGCAGTTCTTC
TRBJ2-3	large	TRBV5-6	NA	CASSRVYLSTDTQYF	TGTGCCAGCAGCCGCGTCTACCTTAGCACAGATACGCAGTATTTT
TRBJ1-5	medium-sized	TRBV19	TRBD1	CASSSRQGMRVNQPQHF	TGTGCCAGTAGTAGTAGACAGGGTATGAGGGTCAATCAGCCCCAGCATTTT
TRBJ1-2	medium-sized	TRBV7-9	TRBD1	CASSFQGVIYGYTF	TGTGCCAGCAGCTTTCAGGGGGTAATCTATGGCTACACCTTC
TRBJ2-3	medium-sized	TRBV15	NA	CATSRQTDTQYF	TGTGCCACCAGCAGACAGACAGATACGCAGTATTTT
TRBJ2-3	medium-sized	TRBV7-9	TRBD1	CASSLGDRRTDTQYF	TGTGCCAGCAGCTTGGGGGACAGACGCACAGATACGCAGTATTTT
TRBJ1-1	many	TRBV20-1	NA	CSARDRGRGTEAFF	TGCAGTGCTAGAGATCGGGGCCGAGGCACTGAAGCTTTCTTT
TRBJ2-3	many	TRBV20-1	NA	CSAPSWTSSTDTQYF	TGCAGTGCGCCATCTTGGACATCTAGCACAGATACGCAGTATTTT
TRBJ2-2	large	TRBV29-1	NA	CSVEGGRNTGELFF	TGCAGCGTTGAGGGTGGCAGAAACACCGGGGAGCTGTTTTTT
TRBJ1-1	NA	TRBV27	NA	CASSLAGASYEQYFGPGTEAFF	NA
TRBJ2-4	medium-sized	TRBV6-2/TRBV6-3	NA	CASSYEKNIQYF	TGTGCCAGCAGTTATGAGAAAAACATTCAGTACTTC
TRBJ2-7	medium-sized	TRBV6-1	TRBD1	CASTRTGTSYEQYF	TGTGCCAGCACTCGGACAGGGACGTCCTACGAGCAGTACTTC
TRBJ2-5	few	TRBV9	TRBD2	CASSPFSDLAGGQETQYF	TGTGCCAGCAGTCCCTTTAGCGATCTAGCGGGAGGGCAAGAGACCCAGTACTTC
TRBJ2-3	large	TRBV5-6	TRBD2	CASSSITGLATDTQYF	TGTGCCAGCAGCTCCATTACGGGACTAGCCACAGATACGCAGTATTTT
TRBJ2-3	medium-sized	TRBV9	TRBD1	CASSAGQGPDTQYF	TGTGCCAGCAGCGCGGGACAGGGGCCAGATACGCAGTATTTT
TRBJ2-5	medium-sized	TRBV13	TRBD2	CASSSPRGGKQETQYF	TGTGCCAGCAGCTCCCCGCGGGGGGGCAAACAAGAGACCCAGTACTTC
TRBJ2-7	medium-sized	TRBV18	TRBD1	CASSPNDRDYEQYF	TGTGCCAGCTCACCTAACGACAGGGACTACGAGCAGTACTTC
TRBJ1-2	NA	TRBV2	NA	CASSNPVGGYTF	TGTGCCAGCAGTAACCCGGTAGGGGGCTACACCTTC
TRBJ2-1	NA	TRBV27	TRBD2	CASSLAGGPLIEQFF	TGTGCCAGCAGTTTAGCGGGGGGGCCCTTAATTGAGCAGTTCTTC
TRBJ1-3	large	TRBV19	NA	CASSISGNTIYF	TGTGCCAGTAGTATTAGTGGAAACACCATATATTTT
TRBJ1-1	NA	TRBV6-5	TRBD1	CASSPRTGLTEAFF	TGTGCCAGCAGTCCCCGGACAGGGCTCACTGAAGCTTTCTTT
TRBJ1-1	medium-sized	TRBV20-1	NA	CSAQGQNTEAFF	TGCAGTGCCCAGGGACAGAACACTGAAGCTTTCTTT
TRBJ2-2	many	TRBV6-5	TRBD2	CASSYRLAGGVRTGELFF	TGTGCCAGCAGTTACCGACTAGCGGGAGGGGTTCGGACCGGGGAGCTGTTTTTT
TRBJ2-1	many	TRBV5-1	NA	CASSGNQGTSYNEQFF	TGCGCCAGCAGCGGAAATCAGGGGACCTCCTACAATGAGCAGTTCTTC
TRBJ2-5	many	TRBV6-5	TRBD2	CASSRRTSGLAGETQYF	TGTGCCAGCAGTCGCCGGACCTCGGGACTAGCGGGAGAGACCCAGTACTTC
TRBJ2-1	large	TRBV19	NA	CASSTYNEQFF	TGTGCCAGTAGCACTTACAATGAGCAGTTCTTC
TRBJ1-2	many	TRBV10-2	NA	CASSDFRGKGEVNYGYTF	TGCGCCAGCAGTGATTTCCGCGGGAAAGGGGAGGTGAACTATGGCTACACCTTC
TRBJ1-6	NA	TRBV10-2	TRBD1	CASTLDRGNSPLHF	TGCGCCAGCACATTGGACAGGGGGAATTCACCCCTCCACTTT
TRBJ2-7	NA	TRBV27	NA	CASSLAASYEQYF	TGTGCCAGCAGTTTAGCGGCCTCCTACGAGCAGTACTTC
TRBJ1-1	many	TRBV11-2	NA	CASSFSVQGAFF	TGTGCCAGCAGCTTCTCTGTACAAGGAGCTTTCTTT
TRBJ2-7	medium-sized	TRBV19	TRBD1	CASSLTGVYEQYF	TGTGCCAGTAGTCTGACAGGGGTTTACGAGCAGTACTTC
TRBJ1-1	medium-sized	TRBV19	NA	CASSTPRAGGFNTEAFF	TGTGCCAGTAGTACCCCCCGCGCAGGAGGATTCAACACTGAAGCTTTCTTT
TRBJ2-1	medium-sized	TRBV24-1	TRBD2	CATSETTGGNEQFF	TGTGCCACCAGTGAGACCACGGGGGGCAATGAGCAGTTCTTC
TRBJ1-2	NA	TRBV10-3	TRBD1	CAISGQGSYGYTF	TGTGCCATCAGTGGACAGGGGAGCTATGGCTACACCTTC
TRBJ1-1	NA	TRBV19	TRBD1	CASSVGTGLTEAFF	TGTGCCAGTAGTGTTGGGACAGGGCTCACTGAAGCTTTCTTT
TRBJ2-1	large	TRBV6-1	NA	CASSEFLLLRHEQFF	TGTGCCAGCAGTGAATTTCTACTGCTCAGGCATGAGCAGTTCTTC
TRBJ2-5	medium-sized	TRBV5-4	NA	CASSLAGRETQYF	TGTGCCAGCAGCTTGGCAGGGCGAGAGACCCAGTACTTC
TRBJ1-1	many	TRBV12-3/TRBV12-4	NA	CASSFTEVPEAFF	TGTGCCAGCAGTTTCACGGAGGTGCCGGAAGCTTTCTTT
TRBJ2-7	many	TRBV30	NA	CAWTDEGVTGYEQYF	TGTGCCTGGACAGACGAGGGGGTAACGGGCTACGAGCAGTACTTC
TRBJ2-7	many	TRBV6-5	TRBD2	CASRSGWGGLYEQYF	TGTGCCAGCAGGTCTGGGTGGGGGGGACTGTACGAGCAGTACTTC
TRBJ1-5	many	TRBV12-3/TRBV12-4	TRBD1	CASSYHRMTGGTSNQPQHF	TGTGCCAGCAGCTATCATAGGATGACAGGGGGCACAAGCAATCAGCCCCAGCATTTT
TRBJ1-2	NA	TRBV19	TRBD1	CVPGQGSPSYGYTF	TGTGTACCGGGACAGGGTTCCCCATCCTATGGCTACACCTTC
TRBJ1-1	NA	TRBV7-2	NA	CASSTPSRYSEAFF	TGTGCCAGCTCCACCCCGAGCAGGTATTCTGAAGCTTTCTTT
TRBJ2-7	many	TRBV11-3	NA	CASSPPGRTYEQYF	TGTGCCAGCAGCCCTCCGGGACGGACCTACGAGCAGTACTTC
TRBJ2-7	few	TRBV7-2	NA	CASSSAGASYEQYF	TGTGCCAGCAGCTCCGCGGGGGCCTCCTACGAGCAGTACTTC
TRBJ1-2	many	TRBV20-1	NA	CSARSGHTTGYTF	TGCAGTGCTAGGAGTGGACACACGACTGGCTACACCTTC
TRBJ2-4	NA	TRBV27	TRBD1	CASSLFGTGGKNIRCF	TGTGCCAGCAGTTTATTTGGGACAGGGGGCAAAAACATTCGGTGCTTC
TRBJ2-2	medium-sized	TRBV10-3	TRBD1	CAISEPVTGTGELFF	TGTGCCATCAGTGAGCCCGTGACAGGGACCGGGGAGCTGTTTTTT
TRBJ2-1	large	TRBV6-1	NA	CASSEVGGYTYNEQFF	TGTGCCAGCAGTGAAGTGGGTGGGTACACCTACAATGAGCAGTTCTTC
TRBJ1-3	medium-sized	TRBV6-1	NA	CASSGTLSGNTIYF	TGTGCCAGCAGTGGGACACTCTCTGGAAACACCATATATTTT
TRBJ1-3	large	TRBV18	NA	CASSPTLNSGNTIYF	TGTGCCAGCTCACCGACTCTAAACTCTGGAAACACCATATATTTT